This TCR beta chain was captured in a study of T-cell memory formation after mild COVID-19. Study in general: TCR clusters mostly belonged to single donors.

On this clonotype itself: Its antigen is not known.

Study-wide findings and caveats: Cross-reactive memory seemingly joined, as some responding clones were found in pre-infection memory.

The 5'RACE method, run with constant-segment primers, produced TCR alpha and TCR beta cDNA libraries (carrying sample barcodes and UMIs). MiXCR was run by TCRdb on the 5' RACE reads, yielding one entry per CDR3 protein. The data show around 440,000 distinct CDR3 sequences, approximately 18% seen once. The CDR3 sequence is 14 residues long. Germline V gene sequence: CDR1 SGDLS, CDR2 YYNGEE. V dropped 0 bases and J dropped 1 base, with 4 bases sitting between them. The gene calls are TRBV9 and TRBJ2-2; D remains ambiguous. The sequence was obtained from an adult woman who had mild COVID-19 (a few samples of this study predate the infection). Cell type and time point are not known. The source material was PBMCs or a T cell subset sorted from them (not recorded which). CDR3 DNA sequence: TGTGCCAGCAGCGTAGACCTGAACACCGGGGAGCTGTTTTTT. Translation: CASSVDLNTGELFF.